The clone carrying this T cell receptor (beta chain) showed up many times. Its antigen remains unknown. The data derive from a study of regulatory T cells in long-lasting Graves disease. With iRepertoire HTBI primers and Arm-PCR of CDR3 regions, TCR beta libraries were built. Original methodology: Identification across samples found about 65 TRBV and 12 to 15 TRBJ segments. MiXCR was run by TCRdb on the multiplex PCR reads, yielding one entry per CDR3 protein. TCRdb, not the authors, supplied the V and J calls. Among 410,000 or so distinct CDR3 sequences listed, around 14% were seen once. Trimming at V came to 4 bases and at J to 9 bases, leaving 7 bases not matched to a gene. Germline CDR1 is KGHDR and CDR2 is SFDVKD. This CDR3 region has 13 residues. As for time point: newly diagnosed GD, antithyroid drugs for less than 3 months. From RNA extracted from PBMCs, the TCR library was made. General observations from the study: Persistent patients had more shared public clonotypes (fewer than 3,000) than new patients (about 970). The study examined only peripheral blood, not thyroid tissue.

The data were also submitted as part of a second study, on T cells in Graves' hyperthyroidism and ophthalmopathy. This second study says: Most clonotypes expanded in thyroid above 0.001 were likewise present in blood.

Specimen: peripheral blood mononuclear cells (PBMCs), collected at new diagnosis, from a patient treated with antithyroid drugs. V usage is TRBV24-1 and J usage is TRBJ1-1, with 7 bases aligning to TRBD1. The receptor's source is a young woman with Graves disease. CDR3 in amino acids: CATSDIQTGKAFF. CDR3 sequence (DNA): TGTGCCACCAGTGACATCCAGACAGGGAAAGCTTTCTTT.